This T cell receptor beta chain was identified during a study of tumor and adjacent non-tumor tissue in lung cancer. RNA was extracted from bulk tissue without any cell sorting. A modified ARM-PCR protocol with three rounds of nested PCR amplified TCRbeta. TCRdb re-derived calls from the multiplex PCR reads in MiXCR, one entry per CDR3 protein. The table lists over 100,000 distinct CDR3 sequences, roughly 73% of them singletons, with about 40% in the top ten. Details on this clonotype: One junction end disagrees with the germline gene, perhaps due to a read error.

CDR3 length: 15 amino acids. Germline loops: CDR1 SGHAT, CDR2 FQNNGV. The chain carries TRBV11-2 and TRBJ2-1; 12 bases match TRBD1. Source material: lung tumor tissue. The source is a woman in her fifties or sixties with non-small cell lung cancer. The CDR3 DNA sequence: TGTGCCAGCGGCCAACCGGGACAGGGGGCAAATGATCAGTTCTTC. Translated: CASGQPGQGANDQFF.